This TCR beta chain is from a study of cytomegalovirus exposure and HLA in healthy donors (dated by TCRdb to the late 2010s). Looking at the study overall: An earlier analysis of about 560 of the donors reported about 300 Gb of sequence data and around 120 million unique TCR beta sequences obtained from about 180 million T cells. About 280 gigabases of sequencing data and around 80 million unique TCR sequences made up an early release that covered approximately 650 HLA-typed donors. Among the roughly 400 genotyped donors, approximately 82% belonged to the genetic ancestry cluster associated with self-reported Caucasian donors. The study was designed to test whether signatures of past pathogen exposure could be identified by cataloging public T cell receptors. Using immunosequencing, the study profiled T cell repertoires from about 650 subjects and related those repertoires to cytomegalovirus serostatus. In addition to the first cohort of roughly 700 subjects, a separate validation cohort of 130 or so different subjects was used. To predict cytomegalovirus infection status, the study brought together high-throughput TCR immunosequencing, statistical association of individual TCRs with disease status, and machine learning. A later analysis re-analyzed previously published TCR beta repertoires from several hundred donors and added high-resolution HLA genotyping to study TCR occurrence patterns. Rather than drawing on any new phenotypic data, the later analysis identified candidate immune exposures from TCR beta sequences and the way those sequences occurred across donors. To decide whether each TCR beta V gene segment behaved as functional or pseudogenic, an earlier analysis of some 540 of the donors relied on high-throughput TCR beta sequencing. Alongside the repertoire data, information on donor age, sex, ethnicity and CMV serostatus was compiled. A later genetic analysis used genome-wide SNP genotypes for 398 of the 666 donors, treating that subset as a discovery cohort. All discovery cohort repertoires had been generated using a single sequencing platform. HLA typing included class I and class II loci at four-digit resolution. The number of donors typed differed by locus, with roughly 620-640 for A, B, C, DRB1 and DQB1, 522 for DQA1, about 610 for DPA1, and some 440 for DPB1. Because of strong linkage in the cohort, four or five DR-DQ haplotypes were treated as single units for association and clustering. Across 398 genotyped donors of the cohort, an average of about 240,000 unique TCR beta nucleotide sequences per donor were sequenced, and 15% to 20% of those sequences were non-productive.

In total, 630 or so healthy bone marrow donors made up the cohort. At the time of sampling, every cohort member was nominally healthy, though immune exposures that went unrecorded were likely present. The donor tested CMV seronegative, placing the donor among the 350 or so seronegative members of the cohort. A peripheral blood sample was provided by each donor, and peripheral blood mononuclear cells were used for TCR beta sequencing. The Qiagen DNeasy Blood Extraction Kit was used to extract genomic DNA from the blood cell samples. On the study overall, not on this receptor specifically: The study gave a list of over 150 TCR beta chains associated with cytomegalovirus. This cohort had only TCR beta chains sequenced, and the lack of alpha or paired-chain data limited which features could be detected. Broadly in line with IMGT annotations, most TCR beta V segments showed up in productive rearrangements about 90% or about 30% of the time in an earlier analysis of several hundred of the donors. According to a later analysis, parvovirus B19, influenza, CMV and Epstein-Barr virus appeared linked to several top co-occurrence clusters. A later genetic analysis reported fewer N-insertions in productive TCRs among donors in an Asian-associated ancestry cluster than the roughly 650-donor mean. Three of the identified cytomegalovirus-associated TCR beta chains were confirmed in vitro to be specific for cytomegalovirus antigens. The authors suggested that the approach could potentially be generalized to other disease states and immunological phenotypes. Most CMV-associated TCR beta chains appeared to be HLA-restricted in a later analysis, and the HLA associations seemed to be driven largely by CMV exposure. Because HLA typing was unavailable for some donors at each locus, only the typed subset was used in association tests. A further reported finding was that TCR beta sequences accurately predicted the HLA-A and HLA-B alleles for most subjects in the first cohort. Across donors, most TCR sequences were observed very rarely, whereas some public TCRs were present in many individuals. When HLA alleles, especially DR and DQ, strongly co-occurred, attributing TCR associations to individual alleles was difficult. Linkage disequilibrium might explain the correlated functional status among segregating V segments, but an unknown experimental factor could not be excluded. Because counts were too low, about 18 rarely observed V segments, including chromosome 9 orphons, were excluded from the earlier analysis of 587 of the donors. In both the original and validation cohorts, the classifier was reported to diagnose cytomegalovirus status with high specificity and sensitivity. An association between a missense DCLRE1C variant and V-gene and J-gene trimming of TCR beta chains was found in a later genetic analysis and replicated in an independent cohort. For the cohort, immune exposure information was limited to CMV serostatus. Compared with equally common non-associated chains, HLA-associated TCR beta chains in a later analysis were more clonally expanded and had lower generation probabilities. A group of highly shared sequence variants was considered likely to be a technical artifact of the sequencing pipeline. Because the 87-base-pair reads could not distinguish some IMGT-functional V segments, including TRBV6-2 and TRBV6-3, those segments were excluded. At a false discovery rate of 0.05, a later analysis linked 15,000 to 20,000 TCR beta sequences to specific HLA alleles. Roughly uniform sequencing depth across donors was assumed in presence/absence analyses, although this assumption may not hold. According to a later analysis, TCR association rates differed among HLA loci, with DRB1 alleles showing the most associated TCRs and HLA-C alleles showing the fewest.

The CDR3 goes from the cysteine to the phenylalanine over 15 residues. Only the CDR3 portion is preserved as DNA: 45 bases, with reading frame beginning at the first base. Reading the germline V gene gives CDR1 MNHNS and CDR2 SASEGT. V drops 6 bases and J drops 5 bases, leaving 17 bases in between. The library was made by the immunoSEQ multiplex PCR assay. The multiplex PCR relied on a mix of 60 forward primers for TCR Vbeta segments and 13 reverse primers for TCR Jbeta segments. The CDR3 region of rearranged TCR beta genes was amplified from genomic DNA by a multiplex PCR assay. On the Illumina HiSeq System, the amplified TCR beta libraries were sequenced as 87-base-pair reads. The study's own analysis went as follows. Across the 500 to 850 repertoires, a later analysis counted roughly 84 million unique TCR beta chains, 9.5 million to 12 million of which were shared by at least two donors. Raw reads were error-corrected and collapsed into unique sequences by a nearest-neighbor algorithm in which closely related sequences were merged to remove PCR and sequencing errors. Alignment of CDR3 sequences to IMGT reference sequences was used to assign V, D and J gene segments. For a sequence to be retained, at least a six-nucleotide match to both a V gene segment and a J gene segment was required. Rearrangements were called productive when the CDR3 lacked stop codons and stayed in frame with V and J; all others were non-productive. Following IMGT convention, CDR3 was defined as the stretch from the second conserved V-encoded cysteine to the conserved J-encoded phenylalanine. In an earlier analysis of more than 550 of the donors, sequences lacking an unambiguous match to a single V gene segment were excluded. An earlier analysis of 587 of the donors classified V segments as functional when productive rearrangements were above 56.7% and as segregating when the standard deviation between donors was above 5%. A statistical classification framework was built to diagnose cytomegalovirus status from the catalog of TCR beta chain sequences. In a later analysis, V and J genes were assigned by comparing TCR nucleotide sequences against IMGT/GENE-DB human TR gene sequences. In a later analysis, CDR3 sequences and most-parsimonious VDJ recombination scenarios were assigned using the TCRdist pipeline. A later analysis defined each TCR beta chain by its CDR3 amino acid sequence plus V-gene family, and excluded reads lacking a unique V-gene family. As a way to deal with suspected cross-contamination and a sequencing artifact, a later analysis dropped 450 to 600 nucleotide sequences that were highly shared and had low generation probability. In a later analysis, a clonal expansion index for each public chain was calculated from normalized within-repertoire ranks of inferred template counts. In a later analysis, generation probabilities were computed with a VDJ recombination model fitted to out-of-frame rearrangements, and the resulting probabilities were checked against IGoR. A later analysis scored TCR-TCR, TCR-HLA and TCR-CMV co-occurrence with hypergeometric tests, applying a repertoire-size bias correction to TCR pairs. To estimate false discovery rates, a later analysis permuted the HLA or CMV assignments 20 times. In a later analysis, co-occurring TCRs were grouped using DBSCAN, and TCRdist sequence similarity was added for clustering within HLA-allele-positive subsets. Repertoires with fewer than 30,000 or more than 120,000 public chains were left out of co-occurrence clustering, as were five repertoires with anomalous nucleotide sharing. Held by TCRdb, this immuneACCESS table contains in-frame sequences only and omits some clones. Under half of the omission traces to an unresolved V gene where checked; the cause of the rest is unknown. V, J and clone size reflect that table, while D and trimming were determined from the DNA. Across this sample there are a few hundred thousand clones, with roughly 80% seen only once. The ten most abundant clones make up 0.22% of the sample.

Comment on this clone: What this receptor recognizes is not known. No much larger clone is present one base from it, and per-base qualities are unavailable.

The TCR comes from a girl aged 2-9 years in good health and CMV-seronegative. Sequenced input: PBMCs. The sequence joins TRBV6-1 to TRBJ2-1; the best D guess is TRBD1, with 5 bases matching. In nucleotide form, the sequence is TGTGCCAGCAGCGTACACATGGGGCCCAACAATGAGCAGTTCTTC. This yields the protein CASSVHMGPNNEQFF.